This T cell receptor (beta chain) came from a study of T cells in Graves' hyperthyroidism and ophthalmopathy. There are 16 residues in the CDR3. CDR1 and CDR2 (germline): PRHDT, FYEKMQ (reference sequence). Deletions cut 5 bases from V and 1 base from J, with 17 bases between. Patients with ophthalmopathy all had a Clinical Activity Score of at least 3, a NOSPECS grade of at least 4 and duration under 3 months. Those patients with uncontrolled infection, other autoimmune disease, pregnancy or lactation were excluded. Every diagnosis used clinical symptoms, serum thyroxine and TRAb, thyroid ultrasound and orbital computed tomography. Fresh peripheral blood, approximately 10 ml, yielded the PBMCs. RNA transcripts yielded amplified TCR beta CDR3 regions. TCR CDR3 regions were first amplified by RT-PCR with HTBI primers. In TCRdb, the multiplex PCR reads were re-called with MiXCR into one record per CDR3 protein. This sample has under 40,000 distinct CDR3 sequences; roughly half occur once, and the top ten carry around a sixth.

The TCR comes from a man in his forties with Graves' ophthalmopathy. V usage is TRBV13 and J usage is TRBJ1-1, with D possibly being TRBD1 (6 bases). Input material: blood. DNA for the CDR3: TGTGCCAGCAGCCTAGTAAGAAGGGGGGGGAACACTGAAGCTTTCTTT. Its translation is CASSLVRRGGNTEAFF.